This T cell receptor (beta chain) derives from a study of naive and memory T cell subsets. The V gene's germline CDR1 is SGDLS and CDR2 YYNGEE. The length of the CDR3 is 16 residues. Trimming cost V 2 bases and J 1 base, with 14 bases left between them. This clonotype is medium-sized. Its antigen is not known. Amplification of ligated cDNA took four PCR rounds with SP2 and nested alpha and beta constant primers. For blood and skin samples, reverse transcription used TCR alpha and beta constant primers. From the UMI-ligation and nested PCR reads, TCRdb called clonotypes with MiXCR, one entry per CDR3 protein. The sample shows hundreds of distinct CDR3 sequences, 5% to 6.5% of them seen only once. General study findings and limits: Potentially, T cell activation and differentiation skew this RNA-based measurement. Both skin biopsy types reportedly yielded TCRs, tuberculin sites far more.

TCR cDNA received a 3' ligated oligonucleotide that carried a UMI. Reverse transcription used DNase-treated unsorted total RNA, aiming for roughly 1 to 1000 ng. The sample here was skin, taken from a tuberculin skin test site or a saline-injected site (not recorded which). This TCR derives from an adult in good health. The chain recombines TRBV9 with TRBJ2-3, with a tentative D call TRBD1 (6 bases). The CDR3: CASSVTQGSGTDTQYF. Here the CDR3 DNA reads TGTGCCAGCAGCGTGACGCAGGGGTCGGGCACAGATACGCAGTATTTT.